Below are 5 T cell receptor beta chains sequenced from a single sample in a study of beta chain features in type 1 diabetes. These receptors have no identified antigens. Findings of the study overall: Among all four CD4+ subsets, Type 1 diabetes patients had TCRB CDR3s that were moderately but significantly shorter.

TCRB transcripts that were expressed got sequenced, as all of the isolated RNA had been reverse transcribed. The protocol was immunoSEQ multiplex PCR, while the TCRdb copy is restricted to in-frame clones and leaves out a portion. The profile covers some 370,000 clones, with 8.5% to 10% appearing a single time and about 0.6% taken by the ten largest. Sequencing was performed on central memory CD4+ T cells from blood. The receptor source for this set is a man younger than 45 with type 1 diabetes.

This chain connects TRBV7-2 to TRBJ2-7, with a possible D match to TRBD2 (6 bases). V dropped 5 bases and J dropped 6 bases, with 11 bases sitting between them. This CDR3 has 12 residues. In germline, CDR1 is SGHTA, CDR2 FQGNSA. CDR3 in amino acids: CASSRLEREQYF. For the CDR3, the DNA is TGTGCCAGCAGCCGACTAGAACGCGAGCAGTACTTC.

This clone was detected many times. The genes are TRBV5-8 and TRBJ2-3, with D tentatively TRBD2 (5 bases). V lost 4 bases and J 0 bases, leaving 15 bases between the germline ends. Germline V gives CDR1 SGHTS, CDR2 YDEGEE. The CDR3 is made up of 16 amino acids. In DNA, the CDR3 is TGTGCCAGCAGCCCAGGACTTGAGCGGAGCACAGATACGCAGTATTTT. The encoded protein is CASSPGLERSTDTQYF. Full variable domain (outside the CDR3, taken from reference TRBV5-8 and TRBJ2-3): EAGVTQSPTHLIKTRGQQATLRCSPISGHTSVYWYQQALGLGLQFLLWYDEGEERNRGNFPPRFSGRQFPNYSSELNVNALELEDSALYLCASSPGLERSTDTQYFGPGTRLTVL.

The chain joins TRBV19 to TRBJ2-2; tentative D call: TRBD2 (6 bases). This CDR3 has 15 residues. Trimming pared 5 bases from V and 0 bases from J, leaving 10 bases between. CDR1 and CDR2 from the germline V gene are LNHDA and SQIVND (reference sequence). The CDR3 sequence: CASSEASANTGELFF. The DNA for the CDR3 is TGTGCCAGTAGTGAGGCTAGCGCGAACACCGGGGAGCTGTTTTTT.

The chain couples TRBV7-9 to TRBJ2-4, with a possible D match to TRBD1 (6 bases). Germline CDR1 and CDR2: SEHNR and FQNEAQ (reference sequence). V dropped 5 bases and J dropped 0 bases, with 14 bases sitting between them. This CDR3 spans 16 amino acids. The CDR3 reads CASSPDRSLAKNIQYF. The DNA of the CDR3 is TGTGCCAGCAGCCCCGACAGGTCCCTAGCCAAAAACATTCAGTACTTC. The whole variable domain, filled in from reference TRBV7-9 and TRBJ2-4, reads DTGVSQNPRHKITKRGQNVTFRCDPISEHNRLYWYRQTLGQGPEFLTYFQNEAQLEKSRLLSDRFSAERPKGSFSTLEIQRTEQGDSAMYLCASSPDRSLAKNIQYFGAGTRLSVL.

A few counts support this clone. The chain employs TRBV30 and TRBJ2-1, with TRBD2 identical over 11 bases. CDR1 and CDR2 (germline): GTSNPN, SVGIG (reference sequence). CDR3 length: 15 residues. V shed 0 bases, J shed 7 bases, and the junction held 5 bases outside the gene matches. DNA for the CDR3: TGTGCCTGGAGTGTATGGGGACTAGCGGTTAATGAGCAGTTCTTC. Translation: CAWSVWGLAVNEQFF.